The 22 T cell receptor beta chains listed next were all sequenced from one sample in a study of blood T cell repertoires in COVID-19. Sequencing was performed with immunoSEQ multiplex PCR; in TCRdb, only in-frame clones are kept and a portion is missing. Here the sample spans 490,000 or so clones, roughly 90% being singletons. Sequencing input: PBMCs or T cells enriched from blood (not recorded which). The origin of the receptors is a woman in her thirties or forties who had recovered from COVID-19.

The chain uses TRBV7-9 and TRBJ1-2; the match to TRBD1 covers 7 bases. The CDR3 has 15 amino acids. Germline loops: CDR1 SEHNR, CDR2 FQNEAQ (reference sequence). J lost 7 bases, V lost 8 bases, and 16 bases had no gene match. CDR3 loop: CASDETGVQGTGYTF. The CDR3 DNA reads TGTGCCAGCGATGAAACAGGGGTCCAGGGTACTGGCTACACCTTC.

The CDR3 DNA is TGTGCCAGCAGCTCGATTAGCGAGACTGAGCAGTTCTTC. Protein: CASSSISETEQFF. This chain links TRBV7-2 with TRBJ2-1, with D maybe TRBD2 (5 bases). This CDR3 comprises 13 residues. Germline V gives CDR1 SGHTA, CDR2 FQGNSA. Trimming stripped 4 bases from V and 9 bases from J, with 13 bases between.

This clone was seen a handful of times. This chain joins TRBV5-1 and TRBJ1-6; the D is unclear. The V gene's germline CDR1 is SGHRS and CDR2 YFSETQ. This CDR3 is built from 14 residues. V was shortened by 0 bases and J by 13 bases, with 14 bases between the two germline ends. CDR3 sequence reads: CASSLDSTPWPLHF. CDR3 in DNA: TGCGCCAGCAGCTTGGACTCCACCCCTTGGCCCCTCCACTTT.

The gene calls are TRBV7-2 and TRBJ2-3; 10 bases fit TRBD2. The CDR3 length is 18 residues. V shed 4 bases, J shed 4 bases, and the junction held 14 bases outside the gene matches. Germline V gene data show CDR1 as SGHTA and CDR2 as FQGNSA. This chain's CDR3 is CASSSPLTSGRAADTQYF. Written as DNA, the CDR3 is TGTGCCAGCAGCTCCCCTTTAACGAGCGGGAGGGCCGCAGATACGCAGTATTTT.

This CDR3 reads CASSLVGQGDSGYTF. DNA of the CDR3: TGTGCCAGCAGCTTGGTGGGACAGGGGGACTCTGGCTACACCTTC. This chain links TRBV5-4 with TRBJ1-2, with TRBD1 matching 11 bases. This CDR3 is built from 15 residues. Trimming at V came to 0 bases and at J to 7 bases, leaving 5 bases not matched to a gene. Germline loops: CDR1 SGHNT, CDR2 YYREEE (reference sequence).

This clone has a single count. This chain joins TRBV6-2 or TRBV6-3 and TRBJ1-4, with D unresolved. In germline, CDR1 is MNHEY, CDR2 SVGEGT. The CDR3 length is 13 residues. Trimming took off 6 bases at V and 2 bases at J, with 7 bases between the two ends. The CDR3 DNA is TGTGCCAGCAGCGGAGTTACTAATGAAAAACTGTTTTTT. It yields the protein CASSGVTNEKLFF.

The gene calls are TRBV18 and TRBJ2-1, with 7 bases identical to TRBD1. Germline-derived CDR1 and CDR2 are KGHSH and LQKENI. J was trimmed by 4 bases and V by 6 bases; bases with no gene match: 12. The CDR3 runs 16 residues. The CDR3 DNA is TGTGCCAGCTCCCCCAAGGACAGGACTTTTTACAATGAGCAGTTCTTC. This encodes CASSPKDRTFYNEQFF.

This clone turned up a few times. The chain employs TRBV27 and TRBJ1-6; 9 nucleotides match TRBD1. V trimming: 4 bases; J trimming: 10 bases; junction bases outside the gene matches: 8. The CDR3 length is 15 residues. CDR1 MNHEY and CDR2 SMNVEV come from the germline V gene (reference sequence). In DNA form, the CDR3 reads TGTGCCAGCAGTTCCTCCGACAGGGGGGGATCACCCCTCCACTTT. This translates into CASSSSDRGGSPLHF.

This clone was detected once. This chain uses TRBV6-2 or TRBV6-3 with TRBJ2-2, with 9 bases that match TRBD2. Germline-derived CDR1 and CDR2 are MNHEY and SVGEGT. The CDR3 is made up of 16 amino acids. Trimming removed 5 bases from V and 5 bases from J; junction bases left unmatched: 9. The CDR3, as DNA: TGTGCCAGCAGTCGAACTAGCGGGTTAAGAACCGGGGAGCTGTTTTTT. Translation gives CASSRTSGLRTGELFF.

This chain connects TRBV7-2 to TRBJ2-1, with a tentative D call TRBD1 (6 bases). The CDR3 has 14 residues. Germline V gene data show CDR1 as SGHTA and CDR2 as FQGNSA. V was trimmed by 5 bases and J by 5 bases, leaving 13 bases between them. Written as DNA, the CDR3 is TGTGCCAGCAGCCATCGGACAGTTCACAATGAGCAGTTCTTC. It encodes CASSHRTVHNEQFF.

This chain uses TRBV19 with TRBJ1-1, with D unresolved. This CDR3 is built from 11 residues. Between the trimmed V and J ends, which lost 7 bases and 4 bases, there was a span of 7 bases. The germline V gene has CDR1 LNHDA and CDR2 SQIVND (reference sequence). The CDR3: CASKSVTEAFF. CDR3 DNA sequence: TGTGCCAGTAAATCTGTCACTGAAGCTTTCTTT.

This sequence joins TRBV7-9 and TRBJ2-1; no reliable D call. Per germline, CDR1 SEHNR and CDR2 FQNEAQ (reference sequence). The CDR3 consists of 12 residues. V was trimmed by 5 bases and J by 3 bases, leaving 5 bases between them. DNA of the CDR3: TGTGCCAGCAGCCTTATCTACAATGAGCAGTTCTTC. Translation gives CASSLIYNEQFF.

V gene TRBV9 combines with J gene TRBJ1-1; TRBD1 is a possible D gene (5 bases). Germline V CDR1 and CDR2: SGDLS, YYNGEE. This CDR3 comprises 14 residues. Trimming took 3 bases from V and 2 from J, leaving 11 bases between them. This CDR3 is CASSAGTLNTEAFF. DNA of the CDR3: TGTGCCAGCAGCGCCGGGACTCTCAACACTGAAGCTTTCTTT.

V and J are TRBV15 and TRBJ2-1; the D gene is possibly TRBD2 (6 bases). CDR1 and CDR2 from the germline V gene are LNHNV and YYDKDF (reference sequence). V lost 7 bases and J 8 bases, leaving 21 bases between the germline ends. This CDR3 spans 15 amino acids. CDR3 sequence: CATTRTGTLIDEQFF. CDR3 DNA sequence: TGTGCCACCACCCGTACCGGGACTTTAATAGATGAGCAGTTCTTC.

This clone was seen once. The sample carries other DNA sequences with the same CDR3. In DNA, the CDR3 is TGTGCCAGCTCACCACCGGGACAGGGCGCCTCAGGTGGCTACACCTTC. Residues: CASSPPGQGASGGYTF. The chain is built from TRBV18 and TRBJ1-2; TRBD1 agrees at 9 bases. Looked up from germline, CDR1 is KGHSH and CDR2 is LQKENI. V was clipped by 0 bases and J by 7 bases; unmatched bases: 9. There are 16 residues in the CDR3.

This sequence joins TRBV29-1 and TRBJ1-1, with 12 bases aligning to TRBD1. The CDR3 runs to 15 residues. Germline V lookup: CDR1 SQVTM, CDR2 ANQGSEA. V lost 2 bases to trimming and J lost 3 bases; unmatched junction nucleotides: 4. The CDR3 sequence is CSVETGTGGYTEAFF. CDR3 DNA: TGCAGCGTTGAAACCGGGACAGGGGGCTACACTGAAGCTTTCTTT. Using reference TRBV29-1 and TRBJ1-1 for the parts outside the CDR3, the full variable domain is SAVISQKPSRDICQRGTSLTIQCQVDSQVTMMFWYRQQPGQSLTLIATANQGSEATYESGFVIDKFPISRPNLTFSTLTVSNMSPEDSSIYLCSVETGTGGYTEAFFGQGTRLTVV.

The rearrangement links TRBV27 to TRBJ2-4; 7 bases are a match to TRBD1. The length of the CDR3 is 14 residues. Per the germline V gene, CDR1 is MNHEY and CDR2 is SMNVEV (reference sequence). V shed 6 bases, J shed 8 bases, and the junction held 10 bases outside the gene matches. Here the CDR3 reads CASSTSRQGDIQYF. The CDR3 DNA sequence: TGTGCCAGCAGCACCTCCCGACAGGGAGACATTCAGTACTTC.

This clone was seen just once. The CDR3 sequence: CASIRRGSEQYF. DNA for the CDR3: TGTGCCAGCATTAGGCGAGGTTCCGAGCAGTACTTC. This rearrangement joins TRBV28 to TRBJ2-7; no clear D. Trimming left V 7 bases short and J 6 bases short, with 13 bases between. The CDR3 sequence is 12 residues long. CDR1 and CDR2 (germline): MDHEN, SYDVKM.

This chain uses TRBV18 with TRBJ1-5; 7 bases agree with TRBD1. The CDR3 has 16 residues. Germline CDR1 KGHSH, CDR2 LQKENI. V shed 3 bases, J shed 6 bases, and the junction held 11 bases outside the gene matches. The CDR3 sequence: CASSPTVEGAGQPQHF. Written as DNA, the CDR3 is TGTGCCAGCTCACCGACTGTGGAGGGGGCGGGTCAGCCCCAGCATTTT.

With regard to this clone: Other DNA sequences in the sample encode the same CDR3. The V call is TRBV27, the J call TRBJ1-5; 8 bases match TRBD1. The V gene's germline CDR1 is MNHEY and CDR2 SMNVEV (reference sequence). The CDR3 runs 14 residues. Trimming cost V 5 bases and J 4 bases; bases outside gene matches: 4. This CDR3 reads CASSRTGLNQPQHF. The CDR3 DNA follows: TGTGCCAGCAGTCGGACAGGGCTTAATCAGCCCCAGCATTTT.

The rearrangement links TRBV5-4 to TRBJ1-6; TRBD1 matches 8 bases. The V gene's germline CDR1 is SGHNT and CDR2 YYREEE (reference sequence). Trimming removed 4 bases from V and 14 bases from J; junction bases left unmatched: 14. This CDR3 region has 15 residues. The CDR3 reads CASSVGQALIQSLHF. In DNA, the CDR3 is TGTGCCAGCAGCGTGGGACAGGCCCTTATTCAATCCCTCCACTTT.

DNA of the CDR3: TGTGCCAGCAGCCTGGGCCTGGGGCCCCAGCATTTT. It is translated as CASSLGLGPQHF. The rearrangement links TRBV7-6 to TRBJ1-5; no clear D. Germline V gene lookup returns CDR1 SGHVS and CDR2 FNYEAQ. V was clipped by 5 bases and J by 9 bases, with 11 bases between them. The CDR3 runs 12 residues. The full variable domain, its missing parts supplied by reference TRBV7-6 and TRBJ1-5, is GAGVSQSPRYKVTKRGQDVALRCDPISGHVSLYWYRQALGQGPEFLTYFNYEAQQDKSGLPNDRFSAERPEGSISTLTIQRTEQRDSAMYRCASSLGLGPQHFGDGTRLSIL.